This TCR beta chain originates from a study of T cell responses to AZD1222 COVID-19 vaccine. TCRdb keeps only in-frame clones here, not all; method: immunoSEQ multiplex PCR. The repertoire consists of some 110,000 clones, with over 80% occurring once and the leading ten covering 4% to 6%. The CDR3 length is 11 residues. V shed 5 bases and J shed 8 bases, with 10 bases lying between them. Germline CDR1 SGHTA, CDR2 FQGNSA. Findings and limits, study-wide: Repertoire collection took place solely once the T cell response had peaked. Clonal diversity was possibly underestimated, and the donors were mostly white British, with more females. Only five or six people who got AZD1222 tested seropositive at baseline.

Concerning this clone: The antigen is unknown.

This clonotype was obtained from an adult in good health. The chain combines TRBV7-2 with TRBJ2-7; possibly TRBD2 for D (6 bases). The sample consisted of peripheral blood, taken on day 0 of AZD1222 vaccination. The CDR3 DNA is TGTGCCAGCAGCGGGGGGACCCAGCAGTACTTC. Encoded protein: CASSGGTQQYF.